The TCR beta chain under discussion was sequenced for a study of T-cell reconstitution after alpha-beta-depleted transplantation in children. The V gene's germline CDR1 is DFQATT and CDR2 SNEGSKA (reference sequence). V lost 1 base, J lost 1 base, and 4 bases stayed unmatched. CDR3 size: 15 residues. Concerning this clonotype: Antigen unknown.

A library of TCRbeta sequences, prepared with unique molecular identifiers, was generated. Each CDR3 protein is one row after TCRdb ran MiXCR on the PCR reads. The sample shows roughly 400,000 distinct CDR3 sequences, over 40% of them seen only once. Study results and limitations: Surviving recipient T cells and thymic progenitors accounted for the high day-60 TCRbeta diversity observed in some patients. From newly produced T cells came most of the T-cell counts and diversity one year after transplant. Roughly two months post-transplant, alpha-beta T cells reportedly originated from several hundred graft clones that had expanded.

The material sequenced was PBMCs, taken before TCRalphabeta/CD19-depleted stem cell transplant. The clonotype originates from a girl aged 2-9 years with aplastic anemia, due to receive a stem cell transplant. The V and J genes are TRBV20-1 and TRBJ2-3, with TRBD1 identical over 8 bases. Here the CDR3 DNA reads TGCAGTGCTAGAGGTGCAGGGGGCCGCACAGATACGCAGTATTTT. This codes for CSARGAGGRTDTQYF.